This TCR beta chain was sequenced in a study of blood T cell repertoires in COVID-19. Study overall: Samples came from the United States, Italy and Spain, spanning acute and convalescent COVID-19. T cells, B-cell-depleted T cells, or PBMCs supplied cDNA or gDNA.

The table came from immunoSEQ multiplex PCR; TCRdb's copy has only in-frame clones and leaves some out. The sample has fewer than 250,000 clones, 65% to 85% seen once. CDR3 length: 16 amino acids. Per the germline V gene, CDR1 is MNHEY and CDR2 is SVGAGI. The V and J ends lost 3 bases and 5 bases, in that order; junction bases with no gene match: 8. The receptor was isolated from a man aged 50-59 years with active or convalescent COVID-19. This rearrangement joins TRBV6-5 to TRBJ2-5, with 11 bases fitting TRBD2. The sample comprised peripheral blood. The CDR3 region is CASSYQSTSGVETQYF. The CDR3 region has the DNA TGTGCCAGCAGTTATCAATCGACTAGCGGGGTGGAGACCCAGTACTTC.